These 5 T cell receptor beta chains were all obtained from the same sample, sequenced in a study of T cell changes during pregnancy in multiple sclerosis (dated by TCRdb to about 2019). The library came from the immunoSEQ multiplex PCR assay. Held by TCRdb, this immuneACCESS table contains in-frame sequences only and omits some clones. Under half of the omission traces to an unresolved V gene where checked; the cause of the rest is unknown. The sample has some 60,000 clones on record, around 90% of them singletons. The ten biggest clones cover 6% to 7.5% of the sample. The sequencing used peripheral blood, collected in the third trimester of pregnancy. All receptors come from a female donor in good health, enrolled as a control in a pregnancy study.

The chain is built from TRBV5-1 and TRBJ2-5, with 10 bases that match TRBD2. With V trimmed by 3 bases and J by 3 bases, 8 bases remained unmatched. Per germline, CDR1 SGHRS and CDR2 YFSETQ. This CDR3 is built from 16 residues. CDR3 coding DNA: TGCGCCAGCAGCTCATTGGGCGGGACTAGCGAAGAGACCCAGTACTTC. Protein: CASSSLGGTSEETQYF.

This rearrangement joins TRBV11-3 to TRBJ1-1; tentative D call: TRBD1 (6 bases). The CDR3 has 15 residues. Germline V gene lookup returns CDR1 SGHNT and CDR2 YENEEA. V lost 5 bases and J lost 4, with 17 bases in between. CDR3 residues: CASSPAPTRGTEAFF. CDR3 nucleotide sequence: TGTGCCAGCAGCCCCGCCCCCACCAGGGGCACTGAAGCTTTCTTT.

The gene calls are TRBV6-5 and TRBJ2-1; no firm D call. V dropped 6 bases and J dropped 6 bases, with 18 bases sitting between them. Looked up from germline, CDR1 is MNHEY and CDR2 is SVGAGI. CDR3 length: 15 residues. Here the CDR3 reads CASSQTGTRSNEQFF. Written as DNA, the CDR3 is TGTGCCAGCAGCCAGACTGGTACGCGGTCCAATGAGCAGTTCTTC.

A note on this clone: The junction departs from the called germline gene at one end, perhaps through a read error. The chain recombines TRBV6-1 with TRBJ1-3; no firm D call. The CDR3 has 15 residues. CDR1 is MNHNS and CDR2 is SASEGT in the germline V gene. Here the CDR3 DNA reads TGTGTCAGCTCCCCCCAAGCCGAGGCTGGAAACACCATATATTTT. Residues: CVSSPQAEAGNTIYF.

V usage is TRBV4-1 and J usage is TRBJ2-5; 7 nucleotides align to TRBD1. Germline CDR1 is MGHRA and CDR2 is YSYEKL. The CDR3 has 15 residues. Trimming at V came to 0 bases and at J to 7 bases, leaving 8 bases not matched to a gene. The CDR3 reads CASSQDEGSGGTQYF. CDR3 nucleotides: TGCGCCAGCAGCCAAGACGAGGGGTCAGGGGGGACCCAGTACTTC.